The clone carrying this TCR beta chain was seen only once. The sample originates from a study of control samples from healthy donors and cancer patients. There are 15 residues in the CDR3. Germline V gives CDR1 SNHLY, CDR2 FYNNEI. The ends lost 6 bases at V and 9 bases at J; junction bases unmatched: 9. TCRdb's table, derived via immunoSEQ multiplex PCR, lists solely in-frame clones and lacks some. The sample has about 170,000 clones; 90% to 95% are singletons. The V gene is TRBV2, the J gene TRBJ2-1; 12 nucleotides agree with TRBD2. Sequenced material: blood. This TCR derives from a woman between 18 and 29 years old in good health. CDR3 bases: TGTGCCAGCAGGGGGCTAGCGGGAGGGCCGTTTGAGCAGTTCTTC. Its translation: CASRGLAGGPFEQFF.